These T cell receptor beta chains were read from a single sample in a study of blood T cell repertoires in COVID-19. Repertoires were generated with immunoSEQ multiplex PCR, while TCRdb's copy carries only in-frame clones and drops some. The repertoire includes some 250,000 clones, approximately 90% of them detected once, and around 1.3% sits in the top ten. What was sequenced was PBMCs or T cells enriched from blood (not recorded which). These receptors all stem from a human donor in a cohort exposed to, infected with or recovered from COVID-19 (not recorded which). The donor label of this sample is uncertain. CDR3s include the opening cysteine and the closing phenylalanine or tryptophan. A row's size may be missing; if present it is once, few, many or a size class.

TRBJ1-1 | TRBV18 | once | CASSPPAANTEAFF
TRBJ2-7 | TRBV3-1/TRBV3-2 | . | CASSQDLAAPAYEQYF
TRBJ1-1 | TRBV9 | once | CASSVGGPGGANTEAFF
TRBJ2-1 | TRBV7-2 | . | CASSFPTSNEQFF
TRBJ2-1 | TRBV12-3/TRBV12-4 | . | CASSFAGGPLVF
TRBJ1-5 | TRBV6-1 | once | CASSEFRVNQPQHF
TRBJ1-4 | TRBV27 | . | CASRRGGGEKLFF
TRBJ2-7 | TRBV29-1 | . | CSVEGQGDEQYF
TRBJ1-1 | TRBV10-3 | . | CAISESGGNAFF
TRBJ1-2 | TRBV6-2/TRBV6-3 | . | CASSYSMQGIIYGYTF
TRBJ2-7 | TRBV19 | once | CASSIEAPGTATEQYF
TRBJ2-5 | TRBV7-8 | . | CASSQWDRGAQETQYF
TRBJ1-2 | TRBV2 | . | CASSSTGGGGYTF
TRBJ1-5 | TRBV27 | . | CASSLSTGQPQHF
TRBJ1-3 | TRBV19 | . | CASGYRGSGNTIYF
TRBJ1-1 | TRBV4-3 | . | CASSQTTGTGGSEAFF
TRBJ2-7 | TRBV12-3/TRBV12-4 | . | CASSSRRAHEQYF
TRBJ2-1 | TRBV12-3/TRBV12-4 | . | CASSLGTINEQFF
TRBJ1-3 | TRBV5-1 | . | CASSLQGLPSLSSGNTIYF
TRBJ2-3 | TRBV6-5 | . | CASSTGLVSTDTQYF
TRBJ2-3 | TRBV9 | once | CASSVGLGPVAADTQYF
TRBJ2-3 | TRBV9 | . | CASSPELAITDTQYF
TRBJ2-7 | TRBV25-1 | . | CASSLPDRDEQYF
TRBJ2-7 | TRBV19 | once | CASGTGTLAYEQYF
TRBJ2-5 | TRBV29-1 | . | CSVEKGRGRGETQYF
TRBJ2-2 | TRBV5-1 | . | CASSLPQGPGELFF
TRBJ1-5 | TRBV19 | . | CGAGDQPQHF
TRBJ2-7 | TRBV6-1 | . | CASSEGGEGYYEQYF
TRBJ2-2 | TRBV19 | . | CATRGGELFF
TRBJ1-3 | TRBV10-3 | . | CAISPTGGSGNTIYF
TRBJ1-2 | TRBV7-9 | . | CASSTSGGEGYTF
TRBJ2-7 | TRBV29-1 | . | CSVALGASSYEQYF
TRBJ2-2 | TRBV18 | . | CASSPLDSPNTGELFF
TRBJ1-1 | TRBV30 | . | CAWSVRRDTEAFF
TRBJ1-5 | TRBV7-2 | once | CASSSLTGGGQPQHF
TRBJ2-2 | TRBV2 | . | CASRRTGSNTGELFF
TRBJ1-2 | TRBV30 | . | CAWSRRVDPRGGGDGYTF
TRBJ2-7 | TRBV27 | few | CASSLGGRAYEQYF
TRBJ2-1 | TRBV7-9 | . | CASSPRGARNEQFF
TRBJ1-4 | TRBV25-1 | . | CASSESDRGTNEKLFF
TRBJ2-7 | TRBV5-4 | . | CASAPLGASYEQYF
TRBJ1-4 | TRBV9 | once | CASSVAPGRNEKLFF
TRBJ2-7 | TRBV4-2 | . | CASSQEGQLAVDEQYF
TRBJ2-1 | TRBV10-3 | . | CAITKGLAGDYNEQFF
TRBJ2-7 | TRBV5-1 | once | CASRPETRSYEQYF
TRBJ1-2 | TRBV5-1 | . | CASSLAGTSIYGYTF
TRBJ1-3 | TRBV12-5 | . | CASGRDSGNTIYF